One sample yielded the 9 T cell receptor beta chains listed below, sequenced in a study of cytomegalovirus exposure and HLA in healthy donors. Measured with immunoSEQ multiplex PCR; TCRdb has only the in-frame clones, and not every one. Of some 170,000 clones in the sample, around nine tenths were seen once. Source material: PBMCs. The origin of the receptors is a woman aged 30 to 39 in good health and CMV-seronegative.

The V call is TRBV27, the J call TRBJ2-3; D remains unclear. Trimming left V 6 bases short and J 4 bases short, with 11 bases between. This CDR3 is 13 amino acids long. The germline V gene has CDR1 MNHEY and CDR2 SMNVEV (reference sequence). The CDR3 reads CASRDSNPDTQYF. CDR3 bases: TGTGCCAGCAGAGACTCTAACCCAGATACGCAGTATTTT.

This sequence joins TRBV7-2 and TRBJ1-5; no definite D call. V was pared by 1 base and J by 4 bases, with 5 bases between. Germline V CDR1 and CDR2: SGHTA, FQGNSA. This CDR3 spans 13 amino acids. CDR3 loop: CASSLDGNQPQHF. In nucleotides, the CDR3 is TGTGCCAGCAGCTTAGACGGGAATCAGCCCCAGCATTTT. Using reference TRBV7-2 and TRBJ1-5 for the parts outside the CDR3, the full variable domain is GAGVSQSPSNKVTEKGKDVELRCDPISGHTALYWYRQSLGQGLEFLIYFQGNSAPDKSGLPSDRFSAERTGGSVSTLTIQRTQQEDSAVYLCASSLDGNQPQHFGDGTRLSIL.

This chain uses TRBV6-1 with TRBJ2-1, with D tentatively TRBD1 (6 bases). Trimming shortened V by 6 bases and J by 8 bases, and 20 bases separated the two germline ends. The CDR3 loop spans 15 amino acids. The V gene's germline CDR1 is MNHNS and CDR2 SASEGT. DNA of the CDR3: TGTGCCAGCAGCGACAGGATGGCAAACAGGGATGAGCAGTTCTTC. It encodes CASSDRMANRDEQFF.

This chain connects TRBV5-4 to TRBJ2-1; perhaps TRBD2 as D (6 bases). V was cut by 4 bases and J by 8 bases, with 19 bases left in between. Germline V gene lookup returns CDR1 SGHNT and CDR2 YYREEE (reference sequence). CDR3 length equals 15 residues. The CDR3 bases are TGTGCCAGCAGCCTAGGCTGGGGGAGGCAGCATGAGCAGTTCTTC. Translated, it gives CASSLGWGRQHEQFF.

V gene TRBV4-1 combines with J gene TRBJ2-3; no firm D call. The CDR3 length is 15 residues. The V end was cut by 3 bases, the J end by 1 base, with 11 bases between. Germline V lookup: CDR1 MGHRA, CDR2 YSYEKL. CDR3 coding DNA: TGCGCCAGCAGCCAGGAGAGACTTGGCACAGATACGCAGTATTTT. Translating it yields CASSQERLGTDTQYF.

The chain uses TRBV10-1 and TRBJ1-6; 10 nucleotides agree with TRBD1. There are 19 residues in the CDR3. CDR1 and CDR2 (germline): WNHNN, SYGVQD (reference sequence). The trim removed 4 bases at V and 2 bases at J, leaving 11 bases unmatched. CDR3 in amino acids: CASSASGTGDMTYNSPLHF. The CDR3 DNA follows: TGCGCCAGCAGTGCCTCCGGGACAGGGGATATGACCTATAATTCACCCCTCCACTTT.

This clone was seen more than once but under ten times. The rearrangement links TRBV18 to TRBJ2-7; tentative D call: TRBD2 (5 bases). The germline V gene has CDR1 KGHSH and CDR2 LQKENI. The CDR3 length is 15 residues. V was pared by 6 bases and J by 0 bases, with 15 bases between. CDR3 DNA sequence: TGTGCCAGCTCGCCGCGGCTTGGGAGCTCCTACGAGCAGTACTTC. The encoded protein is CASSPRLGSSYEQYF.

This sequence joins TRBV19 and TRBJ2-5; the match to TRBD1 covers 7 bases. V dropped 6 bases and J dropped 3; count of bases not matched to a gene: 7. CDR3 length equals 14 residues. Germline V lookup: CDR1 LNHDA, CDR2 SQIVND (reference sequence). CDR3 amino acids: CASRRTGPEETQYF. As DNA, the CDR3 is TGTGCCAGTAGGAGGACAGGCCCGGAAGAGACCCAGTACTTC.

The gene calls are TRBV30 and TRBJ1-1; a possible D gene is TRBD1 (6 bases). V shed 8 bases and J shed 0 bases, with 13 bases lying between them. Germline V gene lookup returns CDR1 GTSNPN and CDR2 SVGIG (reference sequence). The CDR3 has 13 residues. The CDR3 region is CAGEGQLNTEAFF. The CDR3 nucleotides read TGTGCCGGGGAAGGACAGTTGAACACTGAAGCTTTCTTT.